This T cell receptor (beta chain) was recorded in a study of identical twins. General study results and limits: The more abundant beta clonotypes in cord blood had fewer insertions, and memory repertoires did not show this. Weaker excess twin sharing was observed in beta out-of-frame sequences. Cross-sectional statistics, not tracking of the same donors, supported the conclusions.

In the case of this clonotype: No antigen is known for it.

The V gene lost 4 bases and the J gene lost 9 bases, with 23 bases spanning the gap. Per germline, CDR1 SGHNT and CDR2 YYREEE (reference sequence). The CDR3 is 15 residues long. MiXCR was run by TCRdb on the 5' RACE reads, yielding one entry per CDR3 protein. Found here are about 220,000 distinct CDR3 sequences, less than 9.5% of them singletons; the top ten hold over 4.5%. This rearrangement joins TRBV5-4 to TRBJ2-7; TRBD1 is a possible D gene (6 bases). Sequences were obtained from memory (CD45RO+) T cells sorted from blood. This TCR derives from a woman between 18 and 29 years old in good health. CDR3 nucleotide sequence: TGTGCCAGCAGCATCAACACAAACAGGGATTCGGGGCAGTACTTC. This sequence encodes CASSINTNRDSGQYF.